These 10 T cell receptor beta chains originate from one sample sequenced in a study of CD8 T cells in ankylosing spondylitis (TCRdb year 2017). The research as a whole found: Blood from ankylosing spondylitis patients appeared to be characterized by a TCR beta motif composed of under 10 highly homologous amino acid variants.

The library was prepared using 5' RACE. Sequencing used an Illumina HiSeq 2500. The public reads were reprocessed in TCRdb via fastp at Q25 and MiXCR, keeping in-frame beta chains. Each record represents a unique CDR3 protein, reported with the most common genes and DNA among its rows. Present in this sample are about 540,000 distinct CDR3 sequences, about an eighth of which were seen just once. The top ten hold nearly 7% of the sample. Their antigen targets remain unknown. The specimen was blood, either unsorted or a sorted T cell fraction (not recorded which). The receptor source for this set is a male donor with ankylosing spondylitis.

This clonotype was seen ten or more times. This rearrangement joins TRBV29-1 to TRBJ2-7, with D unresolved. CDR1 and CDR2 (germline): SQVTM, ANQGSEA. CDR3 length: 12 amino acids. V was clipped by 7 bases and J by 1 base, with 11 bases between them. Here the CDR3 DNA reads TGCAGCGCCCTTACAGTTTCCTACGAGCAGTACGTC. It yields the protein CSALTVSYEQYV.

This clonotype has more than one count but fewer than ten. The chain uses TRBV4-2 and TRBJ1-6; 7 nucleotides agree with TRBD1. Germline V CDR1 and CDR2: LGHNA, YNFKEQ. This CDR3 is 18 amino acids long. V shed 0 bases and J 6 bases; nucleotides not matched to a gene: 11. The chain's CDR3 is CASSQDQLGGRANSPLHF. For the CDR3, the DNA is TGTGCCAGCAGCCAAGATCAGTTAGGGGGCAGAGCTAATTCACCCCTCCACTTT.

The rearrangement uses TRBV7-2 and TRBJ2-7, with 9 bases that match TRBD2. Trimming took 1 base from V and 5 from J; bases not matched to a gene: 6. CDR3 length equals 15 residues. Germline-derived CDR1 and CDR2 are SGHTA and FQGNSA. The CDR3: CASSLEGLARNEQYF. The CDR3, as DNA: TGTGCCAGCAGCTTAGAGGGACTAGCTAGGAACGAGCAGTACTTC.

V usage is TRBV24-1 and J usage is TRBJ1-5, with D tentatively TRBD1 (5 bases). The CDR3 sequence is 15 residues long. Germline V gene lookup returns CDR1 KGHDR and CDR2 SFDVKD. V gave up 5 bases and J gave up 1 base, with 11 bases separating them. As DNA, the CDR3 is TGTGCCACCAGTGGACGAGGGGCGAGCAATCAGCCCCAGCATTTT. Amino acids: CATSGRGASNQPQHF.

In DNA form, the CDR3 reads TGCAGTGCAGCCCGGGGGGTCCTCGAGCAGTACTTC. It translates to CSAARGVLEQYF. The chain links TRBV20-1 to TRBJ2-7, with 7 bases matching TRBD2. J was trimmed by 6 bases and V by 6 bases; bases with no gene match: 8. The CDR3 has 12 amino acids. Germline CDR1 DFQATT, CDR2 SNEGSKA (reference sequence).

This clonotype appeared a few times. The chain is built from TRBV5-1 and TRBJ2-3; 7 bases align to TRBD2. The CDR3 consists of 19 residues. Germline CDR1 reads SGHRS; CDR2 reads YFSETQ. The V gene end was trimmed by 4 bases and the J gene end by 0 bases; junction bases not matched to a gene: 17. Written as DNA, the CDR3 is TGCGCCAGCAGCCCCGGGACTATCGGCATAGGGCCTAGCACAGATACGCAGTATTTT. Translation gives CASSPGTIGIGPSTDTQYF.

The chain combines TRBV5-1 with TRBJ1-6, with D maybe TRBD1 (5 bases). The CDR3 is made up of 16 amino acids. The V gene lost 4 bases and the J gene lost 6 bases, with 17 bases spanning the gap. Germline CDR1 reads SGHRS; CDR2 reads YFSETQ. CDR3 in amino acids: CASSRWQGGGNSPLHF. CDR3 nucleotides: TGCGCCAGCAGCCGGTGGCAGGGTGGAGGTAATTCACCCCTCCACTTT.

The chain employs TRBV19 and TRBJ2-1; D perhaps matches TRBD2 (6 bases). This CDR3 contains 16 residues. CDR1 is LNHDA, CDR2 SQIVND, per germline (reference sequence). Between the trimmed V and J ends, which lost 6 bases and 6 bases, there was a span of 21 bases. CDR3 sequence reads: CASRGTHRERFNEQFF. The CDR3 nucleotides are TGTGCCAGTAGGGGGACTCATAGGGAGAGATTCAATGAGCAGTTCTTC.

The chain uses TRBV12-3 or TRBV12-4 and TRBJ2-2; 7 bases match TRBD2. V lost 6 bases, J lost 0 bases, and 1 base stayed unmatched. This CDR3 region has 14 residues. The chain's CDR3 is CASRLASNTGELFF. The CDR3 DNA is TGTGCCAGCAGACTAGCGTCGAACACCGGGGAGCTGTTTTTT.

V usage is TRBV7-2 and J usage is TRBJ2-7, with D perhaps TRBD2 (6 bases). The germline CDR1 and CDR2 sequences are SGHTA and FQGNSA. The CDR3 contains 13 residues. Trimming left V 3 bases short and J 5 bases short, with 11 bases between. The CDR3 loop is CASSFGRFDEQYF. Written as DNA, the CDR3 is TGTGCCAGCAGCTTCGGGAGATTTGACGAGCAGTACTTC. Full variable domain (remainder filled in from reference TRBV7-2 and TRBJ2-7): GAGVSQSPSNKVTEKGKDVELRCDPISGHTALYWYRQSLGQGLEFLIYFQGNSAPDKSGLPSDRFSAERTGGSVSTLTIQRTQQEDSAVYLCASSFGRFDEQYFGPGTRLTVT.